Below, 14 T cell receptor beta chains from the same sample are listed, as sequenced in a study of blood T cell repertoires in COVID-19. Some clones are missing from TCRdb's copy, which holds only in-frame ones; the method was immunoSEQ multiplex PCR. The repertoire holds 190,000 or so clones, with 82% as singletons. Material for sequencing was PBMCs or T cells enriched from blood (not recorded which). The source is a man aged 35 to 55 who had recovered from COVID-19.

The CDR3 protein is CASSPIDRGTGGYTF. CDR3 bases: TGTGCCAGCAGTCCTATAGACAGGGGTACTGGTGGCTACACCTTC. The J gene is TRBJ1-2, the V gene TRBV27; the match to TRBD1 covers 8 bases. V was pared by 5 bases and J by 7 bases, with 12 bases of the junction left unmatched. The CDR3 covers 15 residues. Germline V gene sequence: CDR1 MNHEY, CDR2 SMNVEV (reference sequence).

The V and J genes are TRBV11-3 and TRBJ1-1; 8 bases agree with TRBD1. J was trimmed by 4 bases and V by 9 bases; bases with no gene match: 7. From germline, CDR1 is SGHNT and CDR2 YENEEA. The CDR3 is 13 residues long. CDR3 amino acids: CASSQGASTEAFF. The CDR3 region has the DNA TGTGCCAGTTCCCAGGGGGCGAGCACTGAAGCTTTCTTT. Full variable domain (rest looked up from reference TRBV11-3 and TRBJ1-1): EAGVVQSPRYKIIEKKQPVAFWCNPISGHNTLYWYLQNLGQGPELLIRYENEEAVDDSQLPKDRFSAERLKGVDSTLKIQPAELGDSAVYLCASSQGASTEAFFGQGTRLTVV.

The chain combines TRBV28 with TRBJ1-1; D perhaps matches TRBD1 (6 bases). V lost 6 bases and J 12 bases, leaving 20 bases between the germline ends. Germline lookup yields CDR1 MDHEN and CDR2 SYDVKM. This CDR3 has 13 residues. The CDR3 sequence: CASRVTGSGETFF. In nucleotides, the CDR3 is TGTGCCAGCAGGGTTACAGGGTCCGGGGAGACTTTCTTT.

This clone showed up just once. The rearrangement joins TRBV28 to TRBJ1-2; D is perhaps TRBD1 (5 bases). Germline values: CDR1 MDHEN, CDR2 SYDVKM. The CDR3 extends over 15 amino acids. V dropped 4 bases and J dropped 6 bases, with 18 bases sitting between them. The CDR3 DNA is TGTGCCAGCAGTTACCATGGGACTGGGTCTAATGGCTACACCTTC. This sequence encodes CASSYHGTGSNGYTF.

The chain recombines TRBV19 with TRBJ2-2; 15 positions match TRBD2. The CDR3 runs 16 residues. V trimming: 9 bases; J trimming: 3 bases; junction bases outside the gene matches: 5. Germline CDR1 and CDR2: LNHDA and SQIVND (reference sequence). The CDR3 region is CASQGLAGGDTGELFF. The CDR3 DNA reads TGTGCCAGCCAGGGACTAGCGGGAGGTGACACCGGGGAGCTGTTTTTT.

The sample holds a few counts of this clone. This chain's CDR3 is CASSQNRANTEAFF. CDR3 bases: TGTGCCAGCTCACAGAACAGAGCGAACACTGAAGCTTTCTTT. The J gene is TRBJ1-1, the V gene TRBV18; D not certain. The CDR3 has 14 amino acids. Trimming removed 4 bases at V and 1 base at J, with 10 bases between. Germline assignment: CDR1 KGHSH and CDR2 LQKENI.

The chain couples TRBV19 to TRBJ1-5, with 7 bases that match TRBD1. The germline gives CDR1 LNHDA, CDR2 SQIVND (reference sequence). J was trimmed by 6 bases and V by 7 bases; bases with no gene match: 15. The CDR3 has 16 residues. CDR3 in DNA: TGTGCCAGTAAACAGGGACAGAATTCGGCGGCTCAGCCCCAGCATTTT. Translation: CASKQGQNSAAQPQHF.

The CDR3 loop reads CASSSGDGTANSPLHF. CDR3 DNA sequence: TGTGCCAGCAGCTCAGGGGACGGGACGGCTAATTCACCCCTCCACTTT. This chain connects TRBV7-2 to TRBJ1-6; D may be TRBD1 (6 bases). CDR3 size: 16 residues. The V end lost 4 bases, the J end lost 6 bases, and 16 bases lay between the germline ends. From germline, CDR1 is SGHTA and CDR2 FQGNSA.

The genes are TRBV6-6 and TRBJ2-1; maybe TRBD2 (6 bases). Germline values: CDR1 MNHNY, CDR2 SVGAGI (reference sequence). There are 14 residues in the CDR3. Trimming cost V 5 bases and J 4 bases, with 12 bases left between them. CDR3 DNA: TGTGCCAGCAGTCCTGCGACTAGTTACAATGAGCAGTTCTTC. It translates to CASSPATSYNEQFF.

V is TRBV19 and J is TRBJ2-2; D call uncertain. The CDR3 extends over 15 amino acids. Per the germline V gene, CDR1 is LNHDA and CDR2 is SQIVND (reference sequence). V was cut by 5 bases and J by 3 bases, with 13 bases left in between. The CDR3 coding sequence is TGTGCCAGTAGTTCTTCAGCGTTACACACCGGGGAGCTGTTTTTT. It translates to CASSSSALHTGELFF.

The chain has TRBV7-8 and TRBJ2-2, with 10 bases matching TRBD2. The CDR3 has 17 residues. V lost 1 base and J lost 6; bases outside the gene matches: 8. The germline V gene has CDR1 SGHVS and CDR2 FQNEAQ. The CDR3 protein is CASSLEAGGQVAGELFF. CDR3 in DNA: TGTGCCAGCAGCTTAGAAGCGGGAGGGCAGGTAGCCGGGGAGCTGTTTTTT.

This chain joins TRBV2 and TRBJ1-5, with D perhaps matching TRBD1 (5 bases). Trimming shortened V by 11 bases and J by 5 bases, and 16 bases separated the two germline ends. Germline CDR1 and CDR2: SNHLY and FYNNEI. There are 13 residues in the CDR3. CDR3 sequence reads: CARGARADQPQHF. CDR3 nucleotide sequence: TGTGCCCGCGGGGCAAGGGCAGATCAGCCCCAGCATTTT.

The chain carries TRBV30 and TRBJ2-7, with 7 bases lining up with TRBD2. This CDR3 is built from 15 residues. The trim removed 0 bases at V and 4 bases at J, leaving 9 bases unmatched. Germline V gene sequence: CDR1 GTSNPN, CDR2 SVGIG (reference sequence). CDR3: CAWSVRGAGVYEQYF. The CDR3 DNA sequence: TGTGCCTGGAGTGTCCGGGGCGCGGGGGTGTACGAGCAGTACTTC.

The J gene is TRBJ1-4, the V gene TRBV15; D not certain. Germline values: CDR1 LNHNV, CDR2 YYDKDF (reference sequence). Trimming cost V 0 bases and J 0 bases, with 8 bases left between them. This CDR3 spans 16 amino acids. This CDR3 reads CATSRDLTSTNEKLFF. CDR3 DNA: TGTGCCACCAGCAGAGATCTAACCTCAACTAATGAAAAACTGTTTTTT.